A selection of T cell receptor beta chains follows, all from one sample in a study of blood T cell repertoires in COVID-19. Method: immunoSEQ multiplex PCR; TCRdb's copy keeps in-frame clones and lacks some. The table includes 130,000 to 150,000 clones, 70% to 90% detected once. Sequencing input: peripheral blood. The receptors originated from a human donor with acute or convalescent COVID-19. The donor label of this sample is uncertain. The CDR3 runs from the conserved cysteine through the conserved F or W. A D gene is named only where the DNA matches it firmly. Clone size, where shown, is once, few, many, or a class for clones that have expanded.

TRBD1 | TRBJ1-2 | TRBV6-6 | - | TGTGCCAGCAGTTTGGTCATGGACAGGGGAAACTATGGCTACACCTTC | CASSLVMDRGNYGYTF
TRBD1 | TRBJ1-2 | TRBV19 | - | TGTGCCAGTAGTGCCCCCCAGGGGGCAGCGAACTATGGCTACACCTTC | CASSAPQGAANYGYTF
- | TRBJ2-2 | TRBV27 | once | TGTGCCAGCAAAACTTCCTATAACACCGGGGAGCTGTTTTTT | CASKTSYNTGELFF
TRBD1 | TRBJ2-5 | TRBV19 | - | TGTGCCAGATCCGAGGACAGGGTATTAGAGACCCAGTACTTC | CARSEDRVLETQYF
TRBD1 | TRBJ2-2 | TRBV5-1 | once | TGCGCCAGCAGCTTTCAGGGGGCCGACACCGGGGAGCTGTTTTTT | CASSFQGADTGELFF
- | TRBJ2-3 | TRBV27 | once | TGTGCCAGCAGTTTAAGAGGGAGATTCACAGATACGCAGTATTTT | CASSLRGRFTDTQYF
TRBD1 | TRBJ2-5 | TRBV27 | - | TGTGCCAGCAGACGACAGGGGGAAGAGACCCAGTACTTC | CASRRQGEETQYF
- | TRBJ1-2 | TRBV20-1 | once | TGCAGTGCTAGTGTAGGGGGCTATGGCTACACCTTC | CSASVGGYGYTF
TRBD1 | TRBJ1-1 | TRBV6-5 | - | TGTGCCAGCAGGGATTACAGGGGCTCGGACACTGAAGCTTTCTTT | CASRDYRGSDTEAFF
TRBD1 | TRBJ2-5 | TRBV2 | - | TGTGCCAGCACTCCGGACAGGGGAGGTCGGGAGACCCAGTACTTC | CASTPDRGGRETQYF
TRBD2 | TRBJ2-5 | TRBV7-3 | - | TGTGCCAGCAGCGATGGGGGGGAACAAGAGACCCAGTACTTC | CASSDGGEQETQYF
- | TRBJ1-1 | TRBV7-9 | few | TGTGCCAGCAGACCAAAACAGAGACTGAACACTGAAGCTTTCTTT | CASRPKQRLNTEAFF
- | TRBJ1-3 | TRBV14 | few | TGTGCCAGCAGCCGATCGGACATACTCTCTGGAAACACCATATATTTT | CASSRSDILSGNTIYF
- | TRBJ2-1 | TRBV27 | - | TGTGCCAGCAGTTTCGAGGGACTCTCCCGAGGTGAGCAGTTCTTC | CASSFEGLSRGEQFF
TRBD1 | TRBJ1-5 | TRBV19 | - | TGTTCGACAGGGATGGCATTTAGTCAGCCCCAGCATTTT | CSTGMAFSQPQHF
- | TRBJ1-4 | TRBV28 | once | TGTGCCAGCAGTTTAGAGCTCGGGACTAATGAAAAACTGTTTTTT | CASSLELGTNEKLFF
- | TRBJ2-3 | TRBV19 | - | TGTGCCAGTAGCAGCGTTGTACTCCGCACAGATACGCAGTATTTT | CASSSVVLRTDTQYF
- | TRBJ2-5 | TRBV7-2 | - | TGTGCCAGCAGTCTCAACGCGGAGACCCAGTACTTC | CASSLNAETQYF
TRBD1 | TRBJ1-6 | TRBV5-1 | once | TGCGCCAGCAGGGGAGTTGGACAGGGGGCAGGATCACCCCTCCACTTT | CASRGVGQGAGSPLHF
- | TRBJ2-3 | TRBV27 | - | TGTGCCAGCAGCGTTTTTATGAGGAGGGTATCGGATACGCAGTATTTT | CASSVFMRRVSDTQYF
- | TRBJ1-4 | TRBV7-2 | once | TGTGCCAGCAGCTTGGGAGGGAGGAGGGATGAAAAACTGTTTTTT | CASSLGGRRDEKLFF
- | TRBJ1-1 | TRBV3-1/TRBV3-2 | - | TGTGCCAGCAGCCTGATGGGGGGGACTGAAGCTTTCTTT | CASSLMGGTEAFF
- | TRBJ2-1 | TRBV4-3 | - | TGCGCCAGCAGCCAAAATCACAGGGCGTACAATGAGCAGTTCTTC | CASSQNHRAYNEQFF
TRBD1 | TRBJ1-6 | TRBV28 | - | TGTGCCAGCATCCATGGACAGGGGGCCTATAATTCACCCCTCCACTTT | CASIHGQGAYNSPLHF
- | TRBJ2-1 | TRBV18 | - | TGTGCCAGCTCACCAAGTGGAGGGGAATACAATGAGCAGTTCTTC | CASSPSGGEYNEQFF
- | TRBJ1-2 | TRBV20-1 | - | TGCAGCACCCGACGGGACTATGGCTACACCTTC | CSTRRDYGYTF
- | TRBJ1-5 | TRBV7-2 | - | TGTGCCAGCAGCTTATTGCAGGGACAGCCCCAGCATTTT | CASSLLQGQPQHF
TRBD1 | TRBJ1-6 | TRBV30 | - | TGTGCCTGGAACCGACGGAACCGGGACAGGGAAGATTCACCCCTCCACTTT | CAWNRRNRDREDSPLHF
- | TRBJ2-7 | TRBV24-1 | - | TGTGCCACCAGTGATGACTACTCTTACGAGCAGTACTTC | CATSDDYSYEQYF
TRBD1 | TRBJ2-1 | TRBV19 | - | TGTGCCAGTAGTAACCCTCAGGCCCTCCGGACAGGGGGAAACAATGAGCAGTTCTTC | CASSNPQALRTGGNNEQFF
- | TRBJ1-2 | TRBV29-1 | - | TGCAGCGTTGAAGATGGGGCAAGCAGGGCCTATGGCTACACCTTC | CSVEDGASRAYGYTF
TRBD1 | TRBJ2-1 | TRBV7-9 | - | TGTGCCAGCAGCGCACCCCGGACAGGGGCCATCAATGAGCAGTTCTTC | CASSAPRTGAINEQFF
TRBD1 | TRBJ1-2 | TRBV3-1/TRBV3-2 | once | TGTGCCAGCAGCACCGACAGGGGAGGGAAAGGCTACACCTTC | CASSTDRGGKGYTF
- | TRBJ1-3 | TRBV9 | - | TGTGCCAGCAGCGAGACAGTCGGGGAGGTTGGAAACACCATATATTTT | CASSETVGEVGNTIYF
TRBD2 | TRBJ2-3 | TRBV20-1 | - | TGCAGTGCTAGTCTAGCGGGAGGGCCCACAGATACGCAGTATTTT | CSASLAGGPTDTQYF
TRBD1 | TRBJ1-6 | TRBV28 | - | TGTGCCAGCAGTGGACAGGGGACCTCCTATAATTCACCCCTCCACTTT | CASSGQGTSYNSPLHF
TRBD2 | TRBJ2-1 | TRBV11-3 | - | TGTGCCAGCAGCTCGACTAGCGGGAAGCCATACAATGAGCAGTTCTTC | CASSSTSGKPYNEQFF
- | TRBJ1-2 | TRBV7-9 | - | TGTGCCAGCAGCTTGGGCAGGGTGGGCGGCTACACCTTC | CASSLGRVGGYTF
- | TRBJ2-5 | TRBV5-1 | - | TGCGCCAGCAGCGGGGGACTTTTTCAAGAGACCCAGTACTTC | CASSGGLFQETQYF